This T cell receptor (beta chain) appears in the sequencing data of a study of T cell responses to AZD1222 COVID-19 vaccine (dated by TCRdb to 2020 to 2022). Concerning the study at large: A total of 233 trial participants underwent TCR sequencing, of whom under 220 had received two doses of AZD1222 and around 25 had received two doses of the MenACWY control vaccine. Trial participants were enrolled by age into subgroups of 18-55, 56-69 and 70-plus years, and around 150, 28 and 57 TCR-sequenced participants, respectively, were included in these subgroups.

At the junction V is shortened by 0 bases and J by 4 bases; bases outside the gene matches: 5. The CDR3 holds 15 amino acids from the cysteine to the phenylalanine. The retained sequence is limited to the CDR3, 45 bases, with the frame set at the first base. The germline V gene (reference sequence) gives CDR1 as SGHNT and CDR2 as YYREEE. What the research found in general, with its limitations: Conclusions about previously exposed vaccinees are limited, since just a handful of AZD1222 recipients were seropositive for SARS-CoV-2 at baseline. Reportedly, close to half of the unique spike-specific TCRs recognized epitopes lying outside the regions that are mutated in the B.1.351 and B.1.1.7 variants. Spike-specific TCR breadth and depth rose significantly after two AZD1222 doses compared with day 0 and with MenACWY recipients. CD4 TCRs associated with the vaccine covered the entire spike protein, and the dominant responses were in regions 160-218 and 743-854. Participants were mostly white British and included more females than males, and it was suggested by the authors that clonal diversity may have been underestimated. Because no day 14 peak-response samples were available, the repertoires could be characterized only after the peak T cell response. The 56-69-year group was small, and its depth increase did not reach significance, likely because of low power.

This clone came up a few times. Its antigen is currently not known. Nothing much larger sits one base from this clone, and base qualities are not available. The label giving this sample's time point can be read as: about 28 days (+/-7) after the second vaccine dose. This sample's treatment or condition label indicates: meningococcal conjugate vaccine given as trial control. Vaccinee samples came from UK trials COV001 and COV002, including a single-blind randomized controlled phase 2/3 trial of AZD1222 (ChAdOx1 nCoV-19) in healthy adults. For TCRbeta chain sequencing, PBMC samples from trial participants were taken at day 0 and at day 28 after the second dose. The CDR3 regions of human TCRbeta chains were analyzed by immunosequencing. The published analysis was carried out like this. Repertoire TCRs were checked for matches against a reference library of SARS-CoV-2-specific TCRs that had been generated using the MIRA antigen-specificity platform. Breadth meant the fraction of unique TCRs that were SARS-CoV-2-associated, whereas depth meant the fraction of total T cells that were SARS-CoV-2-associated. Using the MIRA data, every spike-specific TCR was mapped to the spike region that the TCR reacted to and assigned to either a CD4 or a CD8 class. Log10-transformed breadth and depth values were compared by one-way ANOVA with Sidak's multiple comparisons tests. What TCRdb holds here is the immuneACCESS table cut down to in-frame rearrangements. Part of the clones is not present; checked against another copy, under half of the missing clones reflect an unresolved V gene, and the others are unexplained. The DNA gave D and trimming, while V, J and clone size come from that table. Counted in this sample were around 100,000 clones; approximately 89% of them appeared once. Of the sample, roughly 3.3% is held by the ten largest clones.

The sample in question was peripheral blood, obtained 28 days after the second dose of the MenACWY control vaccine. The TCR sequence derives from an adult who received the MenACWY meningococcal vaccine as a control. This receptor chain uses TRBV5-4 and TRBJ2-3; 7 middle bases align to TRBD1. Here the CDR3 is given as CASSLEGARADTQYF. In nucleotides, the sequence is TGTGCCAGCAGCTTGGAGGGGGCTCGGGCAGATACGCAGTATTTT.